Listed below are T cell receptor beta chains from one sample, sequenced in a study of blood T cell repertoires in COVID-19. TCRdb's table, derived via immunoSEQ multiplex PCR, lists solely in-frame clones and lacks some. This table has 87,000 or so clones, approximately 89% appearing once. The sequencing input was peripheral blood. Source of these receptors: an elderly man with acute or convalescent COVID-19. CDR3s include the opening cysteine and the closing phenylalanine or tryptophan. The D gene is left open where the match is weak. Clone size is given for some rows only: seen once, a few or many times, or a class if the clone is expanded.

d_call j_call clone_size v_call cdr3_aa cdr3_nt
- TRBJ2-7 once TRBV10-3 CAISPRRTDDEQYF TGTGCCATCAGTCCGAGGAGGACAGACGACGAGCAGTACTTC
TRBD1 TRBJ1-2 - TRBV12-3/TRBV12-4 CASSSQGPYTF TGTGCCAGCAGTTCACAGGGGCCCTACACCTTC
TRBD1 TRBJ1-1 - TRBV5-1 CASSSGTGRNTEAFF TGCGCCAGCAGCTCAGGGACAGGGAGGAACACTGAAGCTTTCTTT
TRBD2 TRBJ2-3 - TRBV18 CASSPGLAGLDTQYF TGTGCCAGCTCACCAGGACTAGCGGGACTAGATACGCAGTATTTT
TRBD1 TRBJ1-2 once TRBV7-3 CASSLTGTGVLKTF TGTGCCAGCAGCCTCACCGGGACAGGGGTGCTAAAGACCTTC
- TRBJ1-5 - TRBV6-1 CASSDPLGGASNQPQHF TGTGCCAGCAGTGACCCACTGGGGGGGGCAAGCAATCAGCCCCAGCATTTT
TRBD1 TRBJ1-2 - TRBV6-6 CASSYSTGGPNYGYTF TGTGCCAGCAGTTACTCGACAGGGGGGCCTAACTATGGCTACACCTTC
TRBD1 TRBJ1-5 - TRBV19 CASRGQGNNQPQHF TGTGCCAGTAGGGGACAGGGGAACAATCAGCCCCAGCATTTT
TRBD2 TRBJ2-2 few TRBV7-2 CASSLVGGTGELFF TGTGCCAGCAGCTTAGTCGGGGGGACCGGGGAGCTGTTTTTT
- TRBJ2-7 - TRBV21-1 CASSSPCGSRETSHYEQYF TGTGCCAGCAGCTCCCCCTGCGGTTCCCGGGAGACGTCCCACTACGAGCAGTACTTC
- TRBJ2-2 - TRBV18 CASSPMGGGSTGELFF TGTGCCAGCTCACCAATGGGTGGCGGCTCCACCGGGGAGCTGTTTTTT
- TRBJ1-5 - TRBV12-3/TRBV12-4 CASSTDSHQPQHF TGTGCCAGCAGCACCGACAGTCATCAGCCCCAGCATTTT
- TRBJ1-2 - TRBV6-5 CASSYFSGDYGYTF TGTGCCAGCAGTTATTTCTCAGGGGACTATGGCTACACCTTC
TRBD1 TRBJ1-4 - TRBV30 CAWSTGGADNEKLFF TGTGCCTGGAGTACAGGGGGCGCGGATAATGAAAAACTGTTTTTT
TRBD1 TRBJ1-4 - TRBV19 CASRAPRQGREKLFF TGTGCCAGTAGAGCACCCCGACAGGGGCGGGAAAAACTGTTTTTT
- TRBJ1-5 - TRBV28 CASSRDGGGGQPQHF TGTGCCAGCAGTAGGGACGGCGGAGGAGGGCAGCCCCAGCATTTT